A selection of T cell receptor beta chains follows, all from one sample in a study of T cell responses to AZD1222 COVID-19 vaccine. The data were produced by immunoSEQ multiplex PCR, yet TCRdb's version contains in-frame clones alone and is incomplete. The table has about 83,000 clones, roughly 88% seen once. The sequenced sample was peripheral blood, obtained on day 0 of MenACWY control vaccination. All receptors derive from an adult in good health. Each CDR3 is given without its conserved first and last residue. The order of the fields is D gene, V gene, CDR3 protein. D genes are given only for firm matches.

>.|TRBV29-1
SVEELSYNEQF
>.|TRBV19
AGANEQF
>TRBD1|TRBV4-1
ASSQVGTGVGEQY
>TRBD2|TRBV23-1
ARPRGRAYNEQF
>TRBD1|TRBV6-5
ASGRTGYGYT
>.|TRBV7-2
ASSLAESTDTQY
>.|TRBV18
ASSPYSGATNEKLF
>.|TRBV6-4
ASSDSAGALSPLH
>.|TRBV19
ASSKQVSPEAF
>.|TRBV5-8
ASSLRGADTQY
>.|TRBV4-1
ASSRVGVGAVFLTGELF
>.|TRBV14
ASSQVGSPLH
>.|TRBV28
ASSPYRPRLNTEAF
>.|TRBV28
ASSLRARVRTGELF
>TRBD1|TRBV25-1
ASVLTGANTIY
>.|TRBV30
AWSVMSGFSTEAF
>TRBD2|TRBV7-2
ASSLNRLAGVYPDTQY
>TRBD2|TRBV7-2
ASSLVAGGANEQF
>TRBD2|TRBV18
ASSPAAGAPEQF
>.|TRBV5-8
ASSLLLGANSPGTQY
>.|TRBV12-3/TRBV12-4
ASTSEGEAF
>TRBD1|TRBV7-9
ASGKGQGGDGYT
>.|TRBV27
ASSLSGGLGTEAF
>TRBD1|TRBV11-1
ASSVPGQASAF
>.|TRBV19
ASTVSPNYGYT
>.|TRBV27
ASSRREGTYNEQF
>.|TRBV19
ASSIASASYEQY
>.|TRBV28
ASSSAATISYEQY
>.|TRBV30
ALVSGTSGNTIY
>.|TRBV21-1
AQKGVTAYEQY
>.|TRBV4-3
ASSQDNDPNQPQH
>.|TRBV6-5
ASSTRDGGNQPQH
>.|TRBV28
ASRERAHEQY
>.|TRBV12-3/TRBV12-4
ASSLWEP
>.|TRBV15
ATSRGPGGASTEAF
>TRBD2|TRBV7-2
ASSLSLAGGIIAETQY
>.|TRBV5-8
ASSWPGHPNYGYT
>TRBD2|TRBV3-1/TRBV3-2
ASSLLAGLPEKTQY
>TRBD2|TRBV7-2
ASSLGVRDYFYEQY
>.|TRBV6-2/TRBV6-3
ASSERNEQF
>TRBD1|TRBV11-3
ASSLGDRASYSDTQY
>TRBD1|TRBV10-3
AIRPGGHYGYT
>.|TRBV7-2
ASTQGANEQF
>TRBD1|TRBV5-1
ASRKPGQAYEQY
>TRBD2|TRBV27
ASSFLTSGVHEQY
>.|TRBV4-3
ASSPIGGNEQY